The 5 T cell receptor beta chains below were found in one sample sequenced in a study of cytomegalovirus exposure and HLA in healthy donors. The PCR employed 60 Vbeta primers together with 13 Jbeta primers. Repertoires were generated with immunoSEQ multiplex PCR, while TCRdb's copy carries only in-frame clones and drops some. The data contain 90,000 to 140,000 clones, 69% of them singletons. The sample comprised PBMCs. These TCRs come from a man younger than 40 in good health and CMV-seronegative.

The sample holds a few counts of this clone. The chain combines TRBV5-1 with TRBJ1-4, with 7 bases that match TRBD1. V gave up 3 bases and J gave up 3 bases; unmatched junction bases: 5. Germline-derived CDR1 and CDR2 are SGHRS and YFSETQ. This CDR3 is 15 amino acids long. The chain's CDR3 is CASSSGGGPNEKLFF. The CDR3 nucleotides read TGCGCCAGCAGCTCGGGAGGGGGCCCTAATGAAAAACTGTTTTTT.

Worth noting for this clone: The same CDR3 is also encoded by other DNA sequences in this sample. The DNA for the CDR3 is TGCGCCAGCAGCTTTAGCGGGGGCCAAGAGACCCAGTACTTC. Translated, it gives CASSFSGGQETQYF. The chain carries TRBV5-1 and TRBJ2-5, with 9 bases that match TRBD2. The junction had 0 bases not matched to a gene; V was cut back by 2 bases and J by 1 base. Per the germline V gene, CDR1 is SGHRS and CDR2 is YFSETQ. There are 14 residues in the CDR3.

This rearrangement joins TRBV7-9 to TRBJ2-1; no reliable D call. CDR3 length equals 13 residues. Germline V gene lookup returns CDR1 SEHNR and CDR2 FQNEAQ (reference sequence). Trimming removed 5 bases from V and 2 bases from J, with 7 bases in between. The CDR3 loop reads CASSVTAYNEQFF. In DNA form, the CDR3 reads TGTGCCAGCAGCGTAACAGCCTACAATGAGCAGTTCTTC.

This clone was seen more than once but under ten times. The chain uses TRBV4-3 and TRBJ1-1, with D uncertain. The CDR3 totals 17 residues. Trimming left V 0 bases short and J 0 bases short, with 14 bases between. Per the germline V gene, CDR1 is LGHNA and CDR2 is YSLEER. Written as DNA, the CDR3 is TGCGCCAGCAGCCAAGAATTAATGGAGAAGTTGAACACTGAAGCTTTCTTT. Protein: CASSQELMEKLNTEAFF.

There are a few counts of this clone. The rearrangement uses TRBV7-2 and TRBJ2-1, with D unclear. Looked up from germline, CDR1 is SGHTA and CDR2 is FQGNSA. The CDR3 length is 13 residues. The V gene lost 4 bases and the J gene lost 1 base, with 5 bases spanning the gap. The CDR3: CASSWQSYNEQFF. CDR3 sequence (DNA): TGTGCCAGCAGCTGGCAATCCTACAATGAGCAGTTCTTC.